The next 27 T cell receptor beta chains were all read from a single sample in a study of T cells after yellow fever vaccination. TCRdb re-derived calls from the 5' RACE reads in MiXCR, one entry per CDR3 protein. The sample consists of roughly 49,000 distinct CDR3 sequences, 7.4% of them appearing once. The sample was CD8+ T cells sorted from PBMCs, taken about 2 weeks after the first yellow fever vaccination. The receptors come from a man aged 18 to 35 who received the YFV17D yellow fever vaccine.

This sequence joins TRBV7-2 and TRBJ2-7; 10 positions agree with TRBD1. The CDR3 length is 16 residues. Germline CDR1 reads SGHTA; CDR2 reads FQGNSA. V dropped 5 bases and J dropped 4; count of bases not matched to a gene: 11. CDR3 region: CASSPSRGQGVYEQYF. The CDR3 region has the DNA TGTGCCAGCAGCCCGAGCCGTGGACAGGGGGTGTACGAGCAGTACTTC.

This clonotype was detected many times. The chain has TRBV5-1 and TRBJ2-1; the D is unclear. Germline assignment: CDR1 SGHRS and CDR2 YFSETQ. The CDR3 sequence is 12 residues long. V lost 0 bases, J lost 4 bases, and 2 bases lay in between. This CDR3 is CASSLEYNEQFF. In DNA form, the CDR3 reads TGCGCCAGCAGCTTGGAATACAATGAGCAGTTCTTC.

This clonotype was counted many times. This chain joins TRBV6-5 and TRBJ1-1; D unresolved. The CDR3 is 14 amino acids. The ends were cut back, 1 base at V and 0 bases at J, with 6 bases in the middle. The germline CDR1 and CDR2 sequences are MNHEY and SVGAGI. As DNA, the CDR3 is TGTGCCAGCAGTTACTTGGCGGTGAACACTGAAGCTTTCTTT. Protein product: CASSYLAVNTEAFF.

This clonotype came up many times. J is TRBJ2-2 and V is TRBV7-8; TRBD2 agrees at 11 bases. The CDR3 runs 19 residues. Germline V gene lookup returns CDR1 SGHVS and CDR2 FQNEAQ. After removal of 1 base from V and 0 bases from J, the junction contained 7 bases not matched to a gene. The CDR3 protein is CASSLGIPGLAANTGELFF. CDR3 nucleotides: TGTGCCAGCAGCTTAGGCATCCCGGGACTAGCGGCGAACACCGGGGAGCTGTTTTTT. Based on the CDR3 plus reference TRBV7-8 and TRBJ2-2, the full variable domain is GAGVSQSPRYKVAKRGQDVALRCDPISGHVSLFWYQQALGQGPEFLTYFQNEAQLDKSGLPSDRFFAERPEGSVSTLKIQRTQQEDSAVYLCASSLGIPGLAANTGELFFGEGSRLTVL.

Many counts were recorded for this clonotype. V and J are TRBV5-1 and TRBJ1-1, with D perhaps matching TRBD1 (5 bases). The CDR3 runs to 15 residues. V was pared by 2 bases and J by 1 base, with 12 bases between. Germline V gives CDR1 SGHRS, CDR2 YFSETQ. The CDR3 region has the DNA TGCGCCAGCAGCTTTTCCGGGACGGGGAACACTGAAGCTTTCTTT. Protein sequence: CASSFSGTGNTEAFF.

Ten or more counts support this clonotype. This chain uses TRBV21-1 with TRBJ2-7; whether TRBD2, the table's D call, matches the DNA was not checked. TRBV21-1 is an annotated pseudogene. The CDR3 is 16 amino acids. CDR3 region: CASSIFSRLGGYEQYF. CDR3 coding DNA: TGTGCCAGCAGCATTTTTTCCCGGCTAGGCGGTTACGAGCAGTACTTC.

This clonotype was counted at least ten times. This rearrangement joins TRBV10-2 to TRBJ2-6; D call uncertain. Trimming removed 6 bases from V and 0 bases from J, with 6 bases in between. This CDR3 has 14 amino acids. The germline gives CDR1 WSHSY, CDR2 SAAADI. DNA of the CDR3: TGCGCCAGCAGGGTCTACTCTGGGGCCAACGTCCTGACTTTC. This codes for CASRVYSGANVLTF.

This clonotype occurred many times. V and J are TRBV5-4 and TRBJ2-1; 7 bases fit TRBD1. The ends lost 0 bases at V and 9 bases at J; junction bases unmatched: 6. CDR1 SGHNT and CDR2 YYREEE come from the germline V gene (reference sequence). This CDR3 has 14 amino acids. In DNA, the CDR3 is TGTGCCAGCAGCTTGGGAAAGGGGGCGGGTGAGCAGTTCTTC. Protein: CASSLGKGAGEQFF.

This clonotype was recorded many times. The rearrangement links TRBV20-1 to TRBJ1-5; no firm D call. CDR1 and CDR2 from the germline V gene are DFQATT and SNEGSKA (reference sequence). Trimming left V 2 bases short and J 3 bases short, with 11 bases between. The CDR3 has 14 residues. The CDR3, as DNA: TGCAGTGCTAGACGCGGTCAGGACAATCAGCCCCAGCATTTT. Translation: CSARRGQDNQPQHF.

This clonotype was found many times. The gene calls are TRBV19 and TRBJ2-6, with D perhaps TRBD1 (5 bases). Germline V gene sequence: CDR1 LNHDA, CDR2 SQIVND (reference sequence). The V end lost 3 bases, the J end lost 2 bases, and 8 bases lay between the germline ends. This CDR3 spans 15 amino acids. In nucleotides, the CDR3 is TGTGCCAGTAGTATCGGCAGGGCTGGGGCCAACGTCCTGACTTTC. Protein: CASSIGRAGANVLTF.

This clonotype was recorded many times. The chain's CDR3 is CASSQGQGAYEQYF. The CDR3 coding sequence is TGTGCCAGCAGCCAAGGACAGGGGGCCTACGAGCAGTACTTC. The chain has TRBV14 and TRBJ2-7; 9 bases are shared with TRBD1. The ends lost 1 base at V and 2 bases at J; junction bases unmatched: 0. CDR3 length: 14 amino acids. Germline CDR1 and CDR2: SGHDN and FVKESK.

This clonotype appeared many times. The chain combines TRBV4-2 with TRBJ2-3, with 7 bases that match TRBD2. CDR3 length equals 15 residues. From germline, CDR1 is LGHNA and CDR2 YNFKEQ. The junction had 1 base not matched to a gene; V was cut back by 0 bases and J by 1 base. The CDR3 region is CASSQDRGGTDTQYF. Written as DNA, the CDR3 is TGTGCCAGCAGCCAAGATCGGGGGGGCACAGATACGCAGTATTTT.

Ten or more counts support this clonotype. This chain uses TRBV4-1 with TRBJ2-1; D is perhaps TRBD2 (7 bases). Germline CDR1 reads MGHRA; CDR2 reads YSYEKL. The CDR3 covers 19 residues. V shed 0 bases and J shed 5 bases, with 23 bases lying between them. The CDR3 DNA follows: TGCGCCAGCAGCCAAGATCCGTGGGGAGGGGGGACAACGAACAATGAGCAGTTCTTC. As protein: CASSQDPWGGGTTNNEQFF.

The rearrangement links TRBV7-2 to TRBJ2-7; 10 nucleotides agree with TRBD1. There are 16 residues in the CDR3. Per the germline V gene, CDR1 is SGHTA and CDR2 is FQGNSA. V lost 3 bases, J lost 2 bases, and 7 bases stayed unmatched. CDR3 nucleotide sequence: TGTGCCAGCAGCTTTGGGGGAGGGACAGGGGCCTACGAGCAGTACTTC. Protein sequence: CASSFGGGTGAYEQYF. Combining the CDR3 with reference TRBV7-2 and TRBJ2-7 gives the whole variable domain GAGVSQSPSNKVTEKGKDVELRCDPISGHTALYWYRQSLGQGLEFLIYFQGNSAPDKSGLPSDRFSAERTGGSVSTLTIQRTQQEDSAVYLCASSFGGGTGAYEQYFGPGTRLTVT.

Ten or more counts support this clonotype. CDR3 in amino acids: CASSEVSGGRLSYNEQFF. The CDR3 DNA reads TGTGCCAGCAGTGAAGTTAGCGGGGGCCGTCTCTCCTACAATGAGCAGTTCTTC. V and J are TRBV25-1 and TRBJ2-1; the match to TRBD2 covers 9 bases. V was clipped by 2 bases and J by 0 bases; unmatched bases: 8. Germline V gene lookup returns CDR1 MGHDK and CDR2 SYGVNS. The CDR3 totals 18 residues.

This clonotype was observed at least ten times. The V and J genes are TRBV25-1 and TRBJ1-1; 7 bases align to TRBD1. There are 13 residues in the CDR3. Per the germline V gene, CDR1 is MGHDK and CDR2 is SYGVNS. J was trimmed by 5 bases and V by 0 bases; bases with no gene match: 0. The CDR3 here is CASSEYRGTEAFF. CDR3 coding DNA: TGTGCCAGCAGTGAATACAGGGGGACTGAAGCTTTCTTT.

This clonotype was observed many times. V is TRBV18 and J is TRBJ2-7; D may match TRBD1 or TRBD2 (5 bases each). CDR3 length equals 14 residues. Trimming cost V 3 bases and J 1 base, with 10 bases left between them. Germline V gene lookup returns CDR1 KGHSH and CDR2 LQKENI. DNA of the CDR3: TGTGCCAGCTCACCTGATGAGGGGTCCTACGAGCAGTACTTC. Translated: CASSPDEGSYEQYF.

This clonotype was seen at least ten times. The chain couples TRBV29-1 to TRBJ2-3, with 8 bases lining up with TRBD2. With V trimmed by 2 bases and J by 4 bases, 2 bases remained unmatched. This CDR3 has 13 amino acids. In germline, CDR1 is SQVTM, CDR2 ANQGSEA. The CDR3: CSVESGGADTQYF. CDR3 bases: TGCAGCGTTGAATCCGGGGGGGCAGATACGCAGTATTTT.

In its sample, this clonotype was seen many times. The chain carries TRBV5-1 and TRBJ2-3; 13 positions agree with TRBD2. CDR3 size: 16 residues. J lost 2 bases, V lost 4 bases, and 4 bases had no gene match. Looked up from germline, CDR1 is SGHRS and CDR2 is YFSETQ. The CDR3: CASSRGLAGDTDTQYF. In DNA, the CDR3 is TGCGCCAGCAGCCGAGGACTAGCGGGGGACACAGATACGCAGTATTTT.

This clonotype was counted ten times or more. The V call is TRBV7-9, the J call TRBJ1-4; D uncertain. The germline gives CDR1 SEHNR, CDR2 FQNEAQ (reference sequence). This CDR3 is built from 13 residues. The V gene lost 2 bases and the J gene lost 8 bases, with 9 bases spanning the gap. The CDR3 reads CASSLKGGEKLFF. DNA for the CDR3: TGTGCCAGCAGCTTAAAAGGTGGGGAAAAACTGTTTTTT.

This clonotype has a handful of counts. The chain is built from TRBV5-6 and TRBJ2-6; the D gene could be TRBD1 or TRBD2 (5 bases each). V was clipped by 0 bases and J by 0 bases, with 13 bases between them. CDR3 length: 18 residues. Germline CDR1 is SGHDT and CDR2 is YYEEEE. CDR3 sequence (DNA): TGTGCCAGCAGCTTGGCCGAGGGGCGCGGCTCTGGGGCCAACGTCCTGACTTTC. This sequence encodes CASSLAEGRGSGANVLTF.

This clonotype has ten or more counts. The chain couples TRBV7-2 to TRBJ1-4; possible D gene TRBD1, 6 bases. Deletions cut 4 bases from V and 8 bases from J, with 20 bases between. This CDR3 comprises 16 residues. Germline V gene sequence: CDR1 SGHTA, CDR2 FQGNSA. CDR3 amino acids: CASSSKGGRGGEKLFF. The CDR3 DNA is TGTGCCAGCAGCTCCAAGGGAGGCAGGGGTGGGGAAAAACTGTTTTTT.

The table lists this clonotype with many counts. In DNA, the CDR3 is TGCGCCAGCAGCTTCCTTAACTATGGCTACACCTTC. Its protein product is CASSFLNYGYTF. The chain couples TRBV5-1 to TRBJ1-2, with D hard to call. Trimming removed 2 bases from V and 1 base from J, with 3 bases in between. The CDR3 length is 12 residues. Germline CDR1 reads SGHRS; CDR2 reads YFSETQ.

This clonotype occurred many times. This sequence joins TRBV6-5 and TRBJ1-5; a weak D match, TRBD1 (6 bases). Between the trimmed V and J ends, which lost 2 bases and 5 bases, there was a span of 10 bases. The germline V gene encodes CDR1 MNHEY and CDR2 SVGAGI. The CDR3 loop spans 14 amino acids. The CDR3 coding sequence is TGTGCCAGCAGTTACCCAGGGGCGGATCAGCCCCAGCATTTT. Its protein is CASSYPGADQPQHF.

This clonotype came up many times. The CDR3 bases are TGTGCCAGTAGTCGGGACAGTTTGGATACGCAGTATTTT. Translation: CASSRDSLDTQYF. The chain recombines TRBV19 with TRBJ2-3; TRBD1 matches 7 bases. The germline CDR1 and CDR2 sequences are LNHDA and SQIVND (reference sequence). J lost 6 bases, V lost 5 bases, and 5 bases had no gene match. The CDR3 has 13 amino acids.

At least ten counts were recorded for this clonotype. The chain joins TRBV9 to TRBJ2-5; TRBD2 matches at 10 bases. V lost 3 bases, J lost 2 bases, and 7 bases stayed unmatched. The germline gives CDR1 SGDLS, CDR2 YYNGEE. The CDR3 is 16 amino acids. In DNA form, the CDR3 reads TGTGCCAGCAGCGCCAAGCTAGCGGGGGAGCAAGAGACCCAGTACTTC. This sequence encodes CASSAKLAGEQETQYF.

This clonotype has ten or more counts. V is TRBV6-1 and J is TRBJ1-5; unclear D gene. The germline V and J ends were trimmed by 2 bases and 0 bases, with 5 bases remaining between them. The germline CDR1 and CDR2 sequences are MNHNS and SASEGT. The CDR3 is made up of 14 amino acids. CDR3: CASSESNSNQPQHF. CDR3 DNA: TGTGCCAGCAGTGAAAGTAATAGCAATCAGCCCCAGCATTTT.